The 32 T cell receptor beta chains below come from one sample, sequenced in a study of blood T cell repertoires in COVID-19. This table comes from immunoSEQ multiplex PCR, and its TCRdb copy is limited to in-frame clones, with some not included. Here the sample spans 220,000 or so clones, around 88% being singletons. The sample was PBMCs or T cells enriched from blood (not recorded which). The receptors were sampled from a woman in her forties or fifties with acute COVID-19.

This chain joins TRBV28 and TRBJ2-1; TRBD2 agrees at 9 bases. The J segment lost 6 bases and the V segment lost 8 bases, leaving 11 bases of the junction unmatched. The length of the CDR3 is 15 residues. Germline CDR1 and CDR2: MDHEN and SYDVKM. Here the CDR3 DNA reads TGTGCCAGCCAGAAAGCGGGAGGCACCTTCAATGAGCAGTTCTTC. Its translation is CASQKAGGTFNEQFF.

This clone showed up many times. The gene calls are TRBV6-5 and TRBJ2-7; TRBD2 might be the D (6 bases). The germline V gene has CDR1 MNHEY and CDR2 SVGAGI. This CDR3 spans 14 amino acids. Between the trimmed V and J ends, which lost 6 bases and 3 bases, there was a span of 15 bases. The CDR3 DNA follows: TGTGCCAGCAGGGGGGGACGGCTGTACTACGAGCAGTACTTC. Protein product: CASRGGRLYYEQYF.

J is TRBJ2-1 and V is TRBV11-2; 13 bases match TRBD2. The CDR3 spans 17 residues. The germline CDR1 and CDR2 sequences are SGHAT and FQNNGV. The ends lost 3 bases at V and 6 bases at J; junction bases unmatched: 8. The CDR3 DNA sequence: TGTGCCAGCAGCTTTTACGGACTAGCGGGAGCGGGCAATGAGCAGTTCTTC. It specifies CASSFYGLAGAGNEQFF.

The CDR3 sequence: CSASRRISTDTQYF. DNA for the CDR3: TGCAGTGCTAGTCGGCGGATTAGCACAGATACGCAGTATTTT. This chain links TRBV20-1 with TRBJ2-3; D not certain. The CDR3 runs 14 residues. The V end lost 3 bases, the J end lost 0 bases, and 10 bases lay between the germline ends. CDR1 DFQATT and CDR2 SNEGSKA come from the germline V gene (reference sequence).

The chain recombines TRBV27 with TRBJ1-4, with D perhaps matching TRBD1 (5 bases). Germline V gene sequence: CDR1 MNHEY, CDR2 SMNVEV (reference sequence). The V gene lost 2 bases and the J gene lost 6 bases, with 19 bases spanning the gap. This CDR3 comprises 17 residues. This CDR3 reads CASSLPVRQGGDEKLFF. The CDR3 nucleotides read TGTGCCAGCAGTTTACCCGTTAGGCAGGGCGGCGATGAAAAACTGTTTTTT.

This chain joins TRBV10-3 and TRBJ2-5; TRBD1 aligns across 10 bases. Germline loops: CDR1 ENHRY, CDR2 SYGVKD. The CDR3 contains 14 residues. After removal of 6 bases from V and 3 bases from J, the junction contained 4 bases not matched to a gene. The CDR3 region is CAIRETGGEETQYF. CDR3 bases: TGTGCCATCAGGGAGACAGGGGGCGAAGAGACCCAGTACTTC.

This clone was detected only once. The DNA for the CDR3 is TGTGCCAGCAGCTTTGGGGGACAGGATAGCTCCTACGAGCAGTACTTC. Its translation: CASSFGGQDSSYEQYF. This chain uses TRBV5-7 with TRBJ2-7; 8 bases line up with TRBD1. TRBV5-7 is designated an ORF whose function remains uncertain. There are 16 residues in the CDR3. Trimming removed 2 bases from V and 0 bases from J; junction bases left unmatched: 7.

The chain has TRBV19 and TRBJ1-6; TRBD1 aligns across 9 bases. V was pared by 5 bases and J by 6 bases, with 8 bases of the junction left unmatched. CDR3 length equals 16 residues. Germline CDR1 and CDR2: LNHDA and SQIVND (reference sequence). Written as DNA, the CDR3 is TGTGCCAGTAGTGTATCCGGGACAGGGCTTAATTCACCCCTCCACTTT. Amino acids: CASSVSGTGLNSPLHF.

The CDR3 here is CASSGGTHTDTQYF. The CDR3 nucleotides read TGTGCCAGCAGCGGCGGGACTCACACAGATACGCAGTATTTT. The chain links TRBV7-3 to TRBJ2-3; D perhaps matches TRBD2 (6 bases). Trimming removed 5 bases from V and 2 bases from J, with 11 bases in between. Germline-derived CDR1 and CDR2 are SGHTA and FQGTGA. The CDR3 extends over 14 amino acids.

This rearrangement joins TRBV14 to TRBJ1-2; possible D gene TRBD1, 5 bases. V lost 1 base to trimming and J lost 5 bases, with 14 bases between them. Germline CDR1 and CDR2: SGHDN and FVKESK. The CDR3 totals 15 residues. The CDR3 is CASSQGHRSGYGYTF. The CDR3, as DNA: TGTGCCAGCAGCCAAGGGCACAGGAGCGGGTATGGCTACACCTTC.

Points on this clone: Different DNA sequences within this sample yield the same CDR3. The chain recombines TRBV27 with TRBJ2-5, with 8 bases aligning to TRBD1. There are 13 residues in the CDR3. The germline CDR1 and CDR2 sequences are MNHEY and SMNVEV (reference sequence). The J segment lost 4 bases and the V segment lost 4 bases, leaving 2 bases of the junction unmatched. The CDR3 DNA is TGTGCCAGCAGTTCCAGGGGGCGAGAGACCCAGTACTTC. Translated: CASSSRGRETQYF.

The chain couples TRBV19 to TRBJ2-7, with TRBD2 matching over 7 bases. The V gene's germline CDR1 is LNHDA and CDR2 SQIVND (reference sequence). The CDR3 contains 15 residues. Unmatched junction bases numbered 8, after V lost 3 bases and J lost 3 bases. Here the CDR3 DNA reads TGTGCCAGTAGTATCCGAAGCGGGATAGGCTACGAGCAGTACTTC. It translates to CASSIRSGIGYEQYF.

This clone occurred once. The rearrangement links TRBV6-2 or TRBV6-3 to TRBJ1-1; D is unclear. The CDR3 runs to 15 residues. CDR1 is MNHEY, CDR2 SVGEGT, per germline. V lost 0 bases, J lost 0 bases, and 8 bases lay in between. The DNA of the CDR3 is TGTGCCAGCAGTTACTCTGGCCGCTTGAACACTGAAGCTTTCTTT. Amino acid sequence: CASSYSGRLNTEAFF.

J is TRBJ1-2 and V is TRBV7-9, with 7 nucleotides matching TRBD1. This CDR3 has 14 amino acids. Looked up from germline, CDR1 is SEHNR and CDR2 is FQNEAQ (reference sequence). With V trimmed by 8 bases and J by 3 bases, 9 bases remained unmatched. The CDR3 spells CASDRAPTDYGYTF. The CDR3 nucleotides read TGTGCCAGCGACAGGGCACCTACGGACTATGGCTACACCTTC. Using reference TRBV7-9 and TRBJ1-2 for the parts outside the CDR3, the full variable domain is DTGVSQNPRHKITKRGQNVTFRCDPISEHNRLYWYRQTLGQGPEFLTYFQNEAQLEKSRLLSDRFSAERPKGSFSTLEIQRTEQGDSAMYLCASDRAPTDYGYTFGSGTRLTVV.

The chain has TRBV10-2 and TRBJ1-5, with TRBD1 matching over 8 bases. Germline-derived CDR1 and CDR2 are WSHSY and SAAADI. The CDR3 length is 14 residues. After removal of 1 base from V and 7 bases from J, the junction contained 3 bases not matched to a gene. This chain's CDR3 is CASSEWQGAQPQHF. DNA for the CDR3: TGCGCCAGCAGTGAGTGGCAGGGGGCCCAGCCCCAGCATTTT.

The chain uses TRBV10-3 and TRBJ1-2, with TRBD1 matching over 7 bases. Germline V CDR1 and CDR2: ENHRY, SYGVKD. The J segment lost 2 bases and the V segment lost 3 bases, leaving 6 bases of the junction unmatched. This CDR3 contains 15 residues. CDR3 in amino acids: CAISDGTARNYGYTF. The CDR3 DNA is TGTGCCATCAGTGATGGGACAGCTCGGAACTATGGCTACACCTTC.

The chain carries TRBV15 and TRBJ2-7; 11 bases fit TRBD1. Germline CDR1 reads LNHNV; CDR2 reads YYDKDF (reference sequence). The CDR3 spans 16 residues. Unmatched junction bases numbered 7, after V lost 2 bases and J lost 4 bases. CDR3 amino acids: CATSRIRTGGVYEQYF. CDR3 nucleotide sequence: TGTGCCACCAGCAGAATACGGACAGGGGGCGTTTACGAGCAGTACTTC.

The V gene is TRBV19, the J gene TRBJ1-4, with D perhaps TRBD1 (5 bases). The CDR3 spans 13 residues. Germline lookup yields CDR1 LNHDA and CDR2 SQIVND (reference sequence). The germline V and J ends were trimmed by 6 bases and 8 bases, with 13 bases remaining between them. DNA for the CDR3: TGTGCCAGTAGGTCCAAACAGGCGGAAAAACTGTTTTTT. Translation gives CASRSKQAEKLFF.

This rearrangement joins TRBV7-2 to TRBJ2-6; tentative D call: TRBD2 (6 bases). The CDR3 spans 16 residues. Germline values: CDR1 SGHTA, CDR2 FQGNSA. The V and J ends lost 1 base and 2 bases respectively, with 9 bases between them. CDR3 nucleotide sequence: TGTGCCAGCAGCTTAGTTCCGGGGGCTGGGGCCAACGTCCTGACTTTC. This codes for CASSLVPGAGANVLTF.

CDR3 bases: TGTGCCAGCAGCGTAGTAGGGGGACTAGCGGGAGGACCCGGGGGGAATGAGCAGTTCTTC. Translating it yields CASSVVGGLAGGPGGNEQFF. This rearrangement joins TRBV9 to TRBJ2-1, with 15 positions matching TRBD2. CDR1 is SGDLS and CDR2 is YYNGEE in the germline V gene. Germline trimming cut 0 bases from V and 7 bases from J; bases unmatched to any gene: 14. The CDR3 totals 20 residues.

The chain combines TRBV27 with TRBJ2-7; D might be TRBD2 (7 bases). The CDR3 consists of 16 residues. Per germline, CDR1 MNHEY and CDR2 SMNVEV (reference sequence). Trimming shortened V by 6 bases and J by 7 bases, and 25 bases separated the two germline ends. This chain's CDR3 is CASRPSAGAISGEQYF. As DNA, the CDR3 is TGTGCCAGCAGACCCTCTGCGGGGGCTATCTCGGGGGAGCAGTACTTC.

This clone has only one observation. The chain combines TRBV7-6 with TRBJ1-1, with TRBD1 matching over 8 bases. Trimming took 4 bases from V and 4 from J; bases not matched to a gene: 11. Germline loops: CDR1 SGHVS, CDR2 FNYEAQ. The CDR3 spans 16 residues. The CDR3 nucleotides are TGTGCCAGCAGCTCGGAGAGGACAGGGCCCCTCACTGAAGCTTTCTTT. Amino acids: CASSSERTGPLTEAFF.

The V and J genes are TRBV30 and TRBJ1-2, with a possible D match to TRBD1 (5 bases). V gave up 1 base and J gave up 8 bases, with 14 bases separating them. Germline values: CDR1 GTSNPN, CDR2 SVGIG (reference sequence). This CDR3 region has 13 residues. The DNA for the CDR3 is TGTGCCTGGAGTGATACAGGTGTTGAGGGCTACACCTTC. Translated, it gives CAWSDTGVEGYTF.

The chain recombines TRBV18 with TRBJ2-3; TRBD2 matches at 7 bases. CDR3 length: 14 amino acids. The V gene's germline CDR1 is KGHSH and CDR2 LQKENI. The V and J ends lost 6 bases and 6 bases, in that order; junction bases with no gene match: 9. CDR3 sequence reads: CASSLADGGDTQYF. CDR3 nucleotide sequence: TGTGCCAGCTCTCTAGCGGACGGGGGGGATACGCAGTATTTT.

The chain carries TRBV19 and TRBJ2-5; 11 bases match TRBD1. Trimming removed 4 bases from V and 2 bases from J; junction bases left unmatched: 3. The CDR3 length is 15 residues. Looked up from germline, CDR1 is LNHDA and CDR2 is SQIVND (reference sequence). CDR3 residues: CASSTGQGAQETQYF. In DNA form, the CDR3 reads TGTGCCAGTAGTACAGGACAGGGGGCACAAGAGACCCAGTACTTC.

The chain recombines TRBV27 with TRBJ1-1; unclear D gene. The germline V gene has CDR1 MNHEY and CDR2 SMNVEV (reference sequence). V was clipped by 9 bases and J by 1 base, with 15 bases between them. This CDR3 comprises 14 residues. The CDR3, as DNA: TGTGCCAGTACCAAGGAGGGCAGGAACACTGAAGCTTTCTTT. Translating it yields CASTKEGRNTEAFF.

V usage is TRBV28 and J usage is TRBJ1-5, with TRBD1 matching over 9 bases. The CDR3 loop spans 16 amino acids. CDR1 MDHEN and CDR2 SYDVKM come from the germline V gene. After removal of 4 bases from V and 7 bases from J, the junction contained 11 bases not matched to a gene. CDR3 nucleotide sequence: TGTGCCAGCAGTTCCTCGGGACAGGGAAGGAGCCAGCCCCAGCATTTT. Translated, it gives CASSSSGQGRSQPQHF.

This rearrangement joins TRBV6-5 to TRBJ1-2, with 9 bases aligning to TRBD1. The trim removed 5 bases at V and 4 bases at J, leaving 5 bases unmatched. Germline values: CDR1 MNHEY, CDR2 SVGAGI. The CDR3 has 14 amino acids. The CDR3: CASSRQDRGYGYTF. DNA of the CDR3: TGTGCCAGCAGTCGCCAGGACAGGGGCTATGGCTACACCTTC.

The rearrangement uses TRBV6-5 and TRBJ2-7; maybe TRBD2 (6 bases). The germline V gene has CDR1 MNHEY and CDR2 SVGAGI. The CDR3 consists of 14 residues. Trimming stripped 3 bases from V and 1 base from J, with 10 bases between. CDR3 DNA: TGTGCCAGCAGTTATAGCGGAGGGTCCTACGAGCAGTACTTC. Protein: CASSYSGGSYEQYF.

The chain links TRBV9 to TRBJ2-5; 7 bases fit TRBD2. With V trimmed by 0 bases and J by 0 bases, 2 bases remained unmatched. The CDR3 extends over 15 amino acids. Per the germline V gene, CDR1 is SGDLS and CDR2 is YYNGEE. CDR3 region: CASSVGLADQETQYF. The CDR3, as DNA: TGTGCCAGCAGCGTAGGACTAGCAGACCAAGAGACCCAGTACTTC.

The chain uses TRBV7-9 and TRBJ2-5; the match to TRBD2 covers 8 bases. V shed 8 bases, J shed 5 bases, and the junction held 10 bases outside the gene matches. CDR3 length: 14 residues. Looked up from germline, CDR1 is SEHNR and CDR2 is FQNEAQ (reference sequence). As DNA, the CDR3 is TGTGCCAGCGCGGAACGGGGGGGTGTGGAGACCCAGTACTTC. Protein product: CASAERGGVETQYF. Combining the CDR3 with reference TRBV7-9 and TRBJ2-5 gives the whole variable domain DTGVSQNPRHKITKRGQNVTFRCDPISEHNRLYWYRQTLGQGPEFLTYFQNEAQLEKSRLLSDRFSAERPKGSFSTLEIQRTEQGDSAMYLCASAERGGVETQYFGPGTRLLVL.

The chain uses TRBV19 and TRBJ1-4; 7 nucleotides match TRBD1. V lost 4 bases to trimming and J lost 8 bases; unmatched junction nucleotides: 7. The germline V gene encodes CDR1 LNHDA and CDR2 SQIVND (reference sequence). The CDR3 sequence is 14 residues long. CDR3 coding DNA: TGTGCCAGTAGTACCGACAGGGCGGAGGAAAAACTGTTTTTT. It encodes CASSTDRAEEKLFF.